This T cell receptor beta chain appears in the sequencing data of a study of shared clonotypes between healthy human individuals. HIV-negative, healthy adults without recent acute infections or vaccinations were the donors. Points from the study as a whole: Represented genetic and exposure-history diversity was restricted by having few donors.

To note about this clone: Its antigen remains unknown.

Here immunoSEQ multiplex PCR was the method, and the copy in TCRdb shows in-frame clones only, minus some. The sample shows around 2.5 million clones, approximately 94% of them seen only once. V was clipped by 1 base and J by 6 bases; unmatched bases: 3. The CDR3 sequence is 15 residues long. Germline lookup yields CDR1 SGHRS and CDR2 YFSETQ. Sequenced input: naive CD4+ T cells from PBMCs. Subset denoted: CD45RA+ positively selected. The clonotype comes from a man in his late teens or twenties in good health. Some clones in this sample may be carry-over from other donors' samples. The J gene is TRBJ2-1, the V gene TRBV5-1, with 11 bases identical to TRBD2. The CDR3 DNA follows: TGCGCCAGCAGCTTGACTAGCGGGAGTCTCAATGAGCAGTTCTTC. This codes for CASSLTSGSLNEQFF.